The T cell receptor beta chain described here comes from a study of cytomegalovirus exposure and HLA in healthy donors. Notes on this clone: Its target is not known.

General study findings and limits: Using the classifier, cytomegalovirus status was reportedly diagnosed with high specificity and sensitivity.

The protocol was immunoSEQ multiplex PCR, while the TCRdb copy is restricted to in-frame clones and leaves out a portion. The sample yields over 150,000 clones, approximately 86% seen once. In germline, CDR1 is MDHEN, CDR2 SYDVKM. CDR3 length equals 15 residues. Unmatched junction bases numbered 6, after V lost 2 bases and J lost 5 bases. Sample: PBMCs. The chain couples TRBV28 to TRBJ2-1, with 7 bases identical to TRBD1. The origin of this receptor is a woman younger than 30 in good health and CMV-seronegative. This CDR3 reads CASSLAGGSHNEQFF. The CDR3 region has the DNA TGTGCCAGCAGTTTAGCAGGGGGTTCCCACAATGAGCAGTTCTTC.